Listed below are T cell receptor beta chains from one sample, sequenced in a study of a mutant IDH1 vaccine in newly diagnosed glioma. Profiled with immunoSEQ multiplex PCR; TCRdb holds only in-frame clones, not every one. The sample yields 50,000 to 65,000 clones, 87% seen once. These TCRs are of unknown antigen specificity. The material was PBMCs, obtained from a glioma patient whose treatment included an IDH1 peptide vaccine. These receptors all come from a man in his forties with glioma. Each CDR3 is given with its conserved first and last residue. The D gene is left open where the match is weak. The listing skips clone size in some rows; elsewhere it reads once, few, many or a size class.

TGTGCCAGTAACGGCAGGGGGACCTATAGCAATCAGCCCCAGCATTTT | CASNGRGTYSNQPQHF | TRBV19 | TRBD1 | . | TRBJ1-5
TGTGCCAGCAGCTGGGGACAGGGCTCCTACAATGAGCAGTTCTTC | CASSWGQGSYNEQFF | TRBV5-4 | TRBD1 | . | TRBJ2-1
TGTGCCAGCAGCTTAACGCGGGCAAGGGGAGAGACCCAGTACTTC | CASSLTRARGETQYF | TRBV7-2 | . | . | TRBJ2-5
TGCAGCGCTACACAGGGCCCGAACACTGAAGCTTTCTTT | CSATQGPNTEAFF | TRBV29-1 | . | . | TRBJ1-1
TGTGCCAGCTCACCACGGGACAGGCTTCAGCCCCAGCATTTT | CASSPRDRLQPQHF | TRBV18 | TRBD1 | . | TRBJ1-5
TGTGCCAGCAGTGGGGACAGAGGAAACACCATATATTTT | CASSGDRGNTIYF | TRBV6-5 | TRBD1 | medium-sized | TRBJ1-3
TGCGCCAGCAGCGGTAGACTAGCGGGGCCCACAGATACGCAGTATTTT | CASSGRLAGPTDTQYF | TRBV5-1 | TRBD2 | . | TRBJ2-3
TGTGCCAGCAGCTTCTTGGACAGGGGATCCTACAATGAGCAGTTCTTC | CASSFLDRGSYNEQFF | TRBV5-4 | TRBD1 | . | TRBJ2-1
TGCGCCAGCAGCCAGGGGGATATGGCCTACGAGCAGTACTTC | CASSQGDMAYEQYF | TRBV5-1 | TRBD1 | . | TRBJ2-7
TGTGCCAGCAGTGAGGCGGGAGGAACAGATACGCAGTATTTT | CASSEAGGTDTQYF | TRBV6-4 | TRBD2 | once | TRBJ2-3
TGTGCCAGCACCCTACAGGGGACTGGGGCCAACGTCCTGACTTTC | CASTLQGTGANVLTF | TRBV7-9 | TRBD1 | . | TRBJ2-6
TGCGCCAGCAGCCAAAGAAAAACCCCGTACGAGCAGTACTTC | CASSQRKTPYEQYF | TRBV4-1 | . | . | TRBJ2-7
TGTGCCAGCAGCGTAGGGGATCCTGAAATGGAGACCCAGTACTTC | CASSVGDPEMETQYF | TRBV9 | . | . | TRBJ2-5
TGTGCCAGCAGTGAATTGACAGGGAGCTCCTACGAGCAGTACTTC | CASSELTGSSYEQYF | TRBV6-1 | TRBD1 | few | TRBJ2-7
TGCGCCAGCAGCTTCGTAAGGACAGGGATCCAAGATACGCAGTATTTT | CASSFVRTGIQDTQYF | TRBV5-1 | TRBD1 | . | TRBJ2-3
TGTGCCAGCAGCGTAGGGTGGCGGGAATCAGATACGCAGTATTTT | CASSVGWRESDTQYF | TRBV9 | . | . | TRBJ2-3
TGTGCCAGCAGCTTACTGGGGGGGGCGATCTACGAGCAGTACTTC | CASSLLGGAIYEQYF | TRBV7-9 | . | . | TRBJ2-7
TGCGCCAGCAGCCGATCAGGGACTGGGGGTCAGCCCCAGCATTTT | CASSRSGTGGQPQHF | TRBV5-1 | . | medium-sized | TRBJ1-5
TGTGCCAGCAGCGTAGGGTACAGGTCGACCGGGGAGCTGTTTTTT | CASSVGYRSTGELFF | TRBV9 | . | . | TRBJ2-2
TGTGCCAGCAGCGCGGGACTAGCGGTGGGAGAGACCCAGTACTTC | CASSAGLAVGETQYF | TRBV11-2 | TRBD2 | . | TRBJ2-5
TGTGCCAGCAGCGCCAGTTGGGCCAAAAATCAGCCCCAGCATTTT | CASSASWAKNQPQHF | TRBV9 | . | . | TRBJ1-5
TGCGCCAGCAGCTCCCGGGACGGAAACTACGAGCAGTACTTC | CASSSRDGNYEQYF | TRBV4-1 | . | . | TRBJ2-7
TGTGCCAGCAGGGGGGTGGGTAGGGAGGGCGGGAACACTGAAGCTTTCTTT | CASRGVGREGGNTEAFF | TRBV27 | . | . | TRBJ1-1
TGTGCCAGCAGCTCGGCCCCAGCAGGCGAGCAGTACTTC | CASSSAPAGEQYF | TRBV7-3 | . | . | TRBJ2-7
TGTGCCAGCGGACGCGGACAGGCTCAGTACTTC | CASGRGQAQYF | TRBV2 | TRBD1 | . | TRBJ2-4
TGTGCCAGCAGCCCTAGCTACTCCTACAATGAGCAGTTCTTC | CASSPSYSYNEQFF | TRBV4-2 | . | . | TRBJ2-1
TGTGCCAGCACCCGGGGCCCTAACTATGGCTACACCTTC | CASTRGPNYGYTF | TRBV6-5 | . | . | TRBJ1-2
TGTGCCAGCAGCCCCTACGGTGGCAATCAGCCCCAGCATTTT | CASSPYGGNQPQHF | TRBV7-2 | . | . | TRBJ1-5
TGTGCCAGCAGTCGGGGGGCGAACACCGGGGAGCTGTTTTTT | CASSRGANTGELFF | TRBV27 | TRBD2 | . | TRBJ2-2